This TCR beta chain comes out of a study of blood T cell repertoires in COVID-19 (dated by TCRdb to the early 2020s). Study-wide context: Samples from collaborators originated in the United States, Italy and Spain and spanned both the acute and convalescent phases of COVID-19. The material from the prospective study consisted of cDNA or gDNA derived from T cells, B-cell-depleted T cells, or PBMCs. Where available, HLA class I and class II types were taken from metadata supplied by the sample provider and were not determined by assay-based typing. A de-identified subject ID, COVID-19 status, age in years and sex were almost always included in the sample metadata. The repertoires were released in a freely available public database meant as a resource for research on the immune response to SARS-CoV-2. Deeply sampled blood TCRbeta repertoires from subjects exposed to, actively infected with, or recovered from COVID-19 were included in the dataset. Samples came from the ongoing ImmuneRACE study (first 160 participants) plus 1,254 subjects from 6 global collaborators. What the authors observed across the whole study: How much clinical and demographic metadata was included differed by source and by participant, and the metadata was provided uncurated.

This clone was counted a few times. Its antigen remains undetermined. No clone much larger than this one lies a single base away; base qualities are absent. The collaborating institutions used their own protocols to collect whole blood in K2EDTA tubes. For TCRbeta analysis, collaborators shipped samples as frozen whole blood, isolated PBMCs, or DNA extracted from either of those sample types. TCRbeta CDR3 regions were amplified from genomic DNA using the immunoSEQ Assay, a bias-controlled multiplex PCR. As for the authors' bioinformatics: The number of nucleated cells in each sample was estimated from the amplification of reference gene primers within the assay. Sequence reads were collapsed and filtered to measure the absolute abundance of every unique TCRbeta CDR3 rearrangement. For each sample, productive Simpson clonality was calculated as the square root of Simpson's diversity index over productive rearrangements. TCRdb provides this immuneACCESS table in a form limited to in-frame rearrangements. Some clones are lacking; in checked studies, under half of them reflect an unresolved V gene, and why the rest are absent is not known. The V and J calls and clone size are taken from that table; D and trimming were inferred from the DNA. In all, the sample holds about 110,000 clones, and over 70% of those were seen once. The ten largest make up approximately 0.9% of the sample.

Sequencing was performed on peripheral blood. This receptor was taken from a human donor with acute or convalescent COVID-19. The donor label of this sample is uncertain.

The CDR3 amino acid sequence is: CASRLGGPAPLHF. The sequenced DNA: TGTGCCAGCCGCCTGGGGGGGCCGGCACCCCTCCACTTT. Here the chain combines TRBV27 and TRBJ1-6; TRBD1 is a weak D gene call, 6 bases matching. From a lookup of the germline V gene (reference sequence), CDR1 and CDR2 are MNHEY and SMNVEV. The CDR3 measures 13 amino acids from cysteine to phenylalanine. Left in the record is the CDR3 DNA by itself, 39 bases read in frame from the first base. V is clipped by 8 bases and J by 11 bases, and the sequence between their germline boundaries is 16 bases long.